A selection of T cell receptor beta chains follows, all from one sample in a study of shared clonotypes between healthy human individuals. This table comes from immunoSEQ multiplex PCR, and its TCRdb copy is limited to in-frame clones, with some not included. Among roughly 2,000,000 clones listed, 93% were seen once. Sequenced material: naive CD8+ T cells from PBMCs. The receptors come from a man aged 18-30 years in good health. Some clones in this sample may be carry-over from other donors' samples. Each CDR3 is given with its conserved first and last residue. The D gene is left open where the match is weak. Rows give clone size only sometimes, using once, few, many, or a class for an expanded clone.

V: TRBV27; size: NA; J: TRBJ2-5; D: TRBD2; DNA: TGTGCCAGCAGTTTATCTGCGGGAGGGCGGAGGGAGACCCAGTACTTC; CDR3: CASSLSAGGRRETQYF
V: TRBV19; size: NA; J: TRBJ1-4; D: NA; DNA: TGTGCCAGTAGTGCCCGACAGGCATCTAATGAAAACCTGTTTTTT; CDR3: CASSARQASNENLFF
V: TRBV7-6; size: NA; J: TRBJ1-1; D: TRBD1; DNA: TGTGCCAGCAGCTCTCACAGGGGGCCGGACACTGAAGCTTTCTTT; CDR3: CASSSHRGPDTEAFF
V: TRBV27; size: few; J: TRBJ1-1; D: TRBD1; DNA: TGTGCCAGCAGTTTATCCGTGACAGGGGGAACTGAAGCTTTCTTT; CDR3: CASSLSVTGGTEAFF
V: TRBV13; size: NA; J: TRBJ2-7; D: NA; DNA: TGTGCCAGCAGCTTTCGGGGGAACGACGAGCAGTACTTC; CDR3: CASSFRGNDEQYF
V: TRBV15; size: NA; J: TRBJ2-5; D: NA; DNA: TGTGCCACCAGCCCGGGGGAGAGGCGGGGAGAGACCCAGTACTTC; CDR3: CATSPGERRGETQYF
V: TRBV9; size: NA; J: TRBJ2-1; D: TRBD2; DNA: TGTGCCAGCACCCCGACTAGCGGGATAGACAATGAGCAGTTCTTC; CDR3: CASTPTSGIDNEQFF
V: TRBV30; size: NA; J: TRBJ1-6; D: NA; DNA: TGTGCCTGGACAGCCGACAGGAGTAATTCACCCCTCCACTTT; CDR3: CAWTADRSNSPLHF
V: TRBV7-9; size: NA; J: TRBJ2-7; D: NA; DNA: TGTGCCAGCAGCTTAGGAGGCGGGATTGATAACGAGCAGTACTTC; CDR3: CASSLGGGIDNEQYF
V: TRBV4-1; size: once; J: TRBJ2-7; D: TRBD1; DNA: TGCGCCAGCAGCCAAAAGACAGGGTTAGGCGAGCAGTACTTC; CDR3: CASSQKTGLGEQYF
V: TRBV5-6; size: NA; J: TRBJ1-3; D: NA; DNA: TGTGCCAGCAGCTTTGGAAACACCATATATTTT; CDR3: CASSFGNTIYF
V: TRBV27; size: once; J: TRBJ2-1; D: TRBD2; DNA: TGTGCCAGCGCCTTAGCGGGGACCTACAATGAGCAGTTCTTC; CDR3: CASALAGTYNEQFF
V: TRBV4-3; size: NA; J: TRBJ1-1; D: NA; DNA: TGCGCCAGCAGCCAAGTTGGGAACACTGAAGCTTTCTTT; CDR3: CASSQVGNTEAFF
V: TRBV27; size: NA; J: TRBJ2-3; D: NA; DNA: TGTGCCAGCCGCTGGGCCCTTTATCCAGATACGCAGTATTTT; CDR3: CASRWALYPDTQYF
V: TRBV7-9; size: few; J: TRBJ2-1; D: NA; DNA: TGTGCCAGCAGCTCCCGGGACTACAATGAGCAGTTCTTC; CDR3: CASSSRDYNEQFF
V: TRBV14; size: NA; J: TRBJ2-3; D: TRBD2; DNA: TGTGCCAGCAGCCAAGAGGGGACTAGCGTCTCGTCACATACGCAGTATTTT; CDR3: CASSQEGTSVSSHTQYF
V: TRBV28; size: NA; J: TRBJ2-7; D: NA; DNA: TGTGCCAGCAGTTTAGGGTTTTCCTACGAGCAGTACTTC; CDR3: CASSLGFSYEQYF
V: TRBV6-5; size: NA; J: TRBJ2-7; D: TRBD2; DNA: TGTGCCAGCAGTTACTCCGGGACTAGCGGCTACGAGCAGTACTTC; CDR3: CASSYSGTSGYEQYF
V: TRBV9; size: NA; J: TRBJ1-5; D: TRBD1; DNA: TGTGCCAGCAGCCCCGGGGACAGTAGCAATCAGCCCCAGCATTTT; CDR3: CASSPGDSSNQPQHF
V: TRBV14; size: NA; J: TRBJ2-3; D: NA; DNA: TGTGCCAGCAGCCAAGATTCAGGAGATACGCAGTATTTT; CDR3: CASSQDSGDTQYF
V: TRBV7-8; size: NA; J: TRBJ2-3; D: TRBD2; DNA: TGTGCCAGCAGCTTAGCTCCAGCGGGGTCCACAGATACGCAGTATTTT; CDR3: CASSLAPAGSTDTQYF
V: TRBV27; size: once; J: TRBJ2-7; D: TRBD2; DNA: TGTGCCAGCAGTTTACCCTCACTAGCGGGAGATCCCTACGAGCAGTACTTC; CDR3: CASSLPSLAGDPYEQYF
V: TRBV11-2; size: NA; J: TRBJ1-2; D: NA; DNA: TGTGCCAGCAGCTTAGCTGTGGCCTCCCCGACCAACTATGGCTACACCTTC; CDR3: CASSLAVASPTNYGYTF
V: TRBV30; size: few; J: TRBJ1-1; D: NA; DNA: TGTGCCTGGAGTGTAGGGACAGAAGCTTTCTTT; CDR3: CAWSVGTEAFF
V: TRBV27; size: NA; J: TRBJ1-2; D: NA; DNA: TGTGCCAGCGGTTTAATGGCGACAGCTAACTATGGCTACACCTTC; CDR3: CASGLMATANYGYTF
V: TRBV11-2; size: NA; J: TRBJ2-7; D: NA; DNA: TGTGCCAGCAGCTTAGAACGGGGTTCAAGCTACGAGCAGTACTTC; CDR3: CASSLERGSSYEQYF
V: TRBV7-9; size: NA; J: TRBJ2-3; D: NA; DNA: TGTGCCAGCAGCTTACTGTTGGGGCCCCTCACAGATACGCAGTATTTT; CDR3: CASSLLLGPLTDTQYF
V: TRBV19; size: NA; J: TRBJ1-1; D: TRBD1; DNA: TGTGCCAGTAGTACTTGGGACAGCGGGGGCTTGGCTTTCTTT; CDR3: CASSTWDSGGLAFF
V: TRBV7-8; size: NA; J: TRBJ1-6; D: TRBD1; DNA: TGTGCCAGCAGCTTCCTGGGACAGGGTGATTCACCCCTCCACTTT; CDR3: CASSFLGQGDSPLHF
V: TRBV7-2; size: NA; J: TRBJ2-3; D: TRBD2; DNA: TGTGCCAGCAGCCTCGGACTAGCGCTGAGGGATACGCAGTATTTT; CDR3: CASSLGLALRDTQYF
V: TRBV11-1; size: NA; J: TRBJ2-7; D: NA; DNA: TGTGCCAGCAGCTTACAAGAGGGAGAGCAGTACTTC; CDR3: CASSLQEGEQYF
V: TRBV10-3; size: once; J: TRBJ2-7; D: TRBD1; DNA: TGTGCCATCAGTATTACTCTGGGGACAGGGACGTACGAGCAGTACTTC; CDR3: CAISITLGTGTYEQYF
V: TRBV6-1; size: NA; J: TRBJ1-2; D: NA; DNA: TGTGCCAGCAGTGAACCCGGGGGCTATGGCTACACCTTC; CDR3: CASSEPGGYGYTF
V: TRBV11-2; size: NA; J: TRBJ2-3; D: NA; DNA: TGTGCCAGCAGGAGACTAGAAACAGATACGCAGTATTTT; CDR3: CASRRLETDTQYF
V: TRBV13; size: NA; J: TRBJ2-7; D: TRBD1; DNA: TGTGCCAGCAGCTTAGGGGCCGGGACAGCCTCCTACGAGCAGTACTTC; CDR3: CASSLGAGTASYEQYF
V: TRBV28; size: NA; J: TRBJ2-3; D: NA; DNA: TGTGCCAGCAGTTTCGGGCAAGGGCTAGATACGCAGTATTTT; CDR3: CASSFGQGLDTQYF
V: TRBV5-5; size: NA; J: TRBJ2-7; D: TRBD2; DNA: TGTGCCAGCAGCTTGGGGCTAGCGGGTTCCTACGAGCAGTACTTC; CDR3: CASSLGLAGSYEQYF
V: TRBV30; size: few; J: TRBJ1-1; D: NA; DNA: TGTGCCTGGAGTTGGGCTTCCGGGGCAGCTGAAGCTTTCTTT; CDR3: CAWSWASGAAEAFF
V: TRBV9; size: NA; J: TRBJ1-5; D: NA; DNA: TGTGCCAGCAGCGTAGGGTCCGGGTTCGATCAGCCCCAGCATTTT; CDR3: CASSVGSGFDQPQHF
V: TRBV21-1; size: once; J: TRBJ2-5; D: NA; DNA: TGTGCCAGCAGCTCTGGGGGGGGCCGCCAAGAGACCCAGTACTTC; CDR3: CASSSGGGRQETQYF
V: TRBV9; size: once; J: TRBJ1-2; D: NA; DNA: TGTGCCAGCAGCGGAGGGTCCTTAAACTATGGCTACACCTTC; CDR3: CASSGGSLNYGYTF
V: TRBV27; size: NA; J: TRBJ2-3; D: TRBD2; DNA: TGTGCCAGCAGGGGACTACGGTCAGATACGCAGTATTTT; CDR3: CASRGLRSDTQYF
V: TRBV19; size: NA; J: TRBJ1-2; D: NA; DNA: TGTGCCAGTCAGGGAGGGATCCACTATGGCTACACCTTC; CDR3: CASQGGIHYGYTF
V: TRBV7-9; size: NA; J: TRBJ2-3; D: NA; DNA: TGTGCCAGCAGAACAGCGGAGCCTAGCACAGATACGCAGTATTTT; CDR3: CASRTAEPSTDTQYF
V: TRBV27; size: NA; J: TRBJ2-7; D: TRBD1; DNA: TGTGCCAGCAGTCTAGAACAGGGGGCTATCCACGAGCAGTACTTC; CDR3: CASSLEQGAIHEQYF
V: TRBV27; size: NA; J: TRBJ2-4; D: TRBD2; DNA: TGTGCCAGCAGCACCAGCGAGTACGTCTACGGGAGGGTTATTGCCAAAAACATTCAGTACTTC; CDR3: CASSTSEYVYGRVIAKNIQYF
V: TRBV2; size: NA; J: TRBJ1-5; D: NA; DNA: TGTGCCAGCAGTGAACGGGGTCCGGCCCGCAATCAGCCCCAGCATTTT; CDR3: CASSERGPARNQPQHF
V: TRBV4-1; size: NA; J: TRBJ2-7; D: NA; DNA: TGCGCCAGCAGCCAAGTAGGCTCCTACGAGCAGTACTTC; CDR3: CASSQVGSYEQYF
V: TRBV9; size: NA; J: TRBJ1-5; D: NA; DNA: TGTGCCAGCAGCGTAGGGGGAGACAGTTATCAGCCCCAGCATTTT; CDR3: CASSVGGDSYQPQHF
V: TRBV28; size: NA; J: TRBJ2-3; D: NA; DNA: TGTGCCAGCAGTCCCCGACAGAGCACAGATACGCAGTATTTT; CDR3: CASSPRQSTDTQYF